A selection of T cell receptor beta chains follows, all from one sample in a study of OX40 agonist ivuxolimab in advanced cancers. Generated by immunoSEQ multiplex PCR, the TCRdb table keeps only in-frame clones and is missing some. Of fewer than 85,000 clones in the sample, about 90% are singletons; the top ten hold roughly 0.56%. The sequences come from CD4+ or CD8+ T cells sorted from blood, collected in a trial of the OX40 agonist ivuxolimab. Receptor source: an adult with an advanced solid tumor such as melanoma, head and neck, liver or kidney cancer. Both conserved end residues are part of each CDR3. The D gene is left open where the match is weak. Size is omitted from some rows. Given values are once, few, many or a class for expanded clones.

DNA: TGTGCCAGCAGAGGTCAGGGTACCAAAAACATTCAGTACTTC
CDR3: CASRGQGTKNIQYF
size: .
V: TRBV2
D: .
J: TRBJ2-4

DNA: TGTGCCAGCTCTAGGCTAGCGGGATTACAAGAGACCCAGTACTTC
CDR3: CASSRLAGLQETQYF
size: .
V: TRBV6-1
D: TRBD2
J: TRBJ2-5

DNA: TGCGCCAGCAGCTTGGTAGGGAGCTCCTACGAGCAGTACTTC
CDR3: CASSLVGSSYEQYF
size: .
V: TRBV5-1
D: .
J: TRBJ2-7

DNA: TGTGCCAGCTCCTTGACAGGGGGTGATCAGCCCCAGCATTTT
CDR3: CASSLTGGDQPQHF
size: .
V: TRBV18
D: TRBD1
J: TRBJ1-5

DNA: TGTGCCAGCAGTTTGGGCTGGGGACTAGCGGGAGGCGAGCAGTACTTC
CDR3: CASSLGWGLAGGEQYF
size: once
V: TRBV28
D: TRBD2
J: TRBJ2-7

DNA: TGTGCCAGCTCACCACCGACCGAGCGTGGGACCCAGTACTTC
CDR3: CASSPPTERGTQYF
size: .
V: TRBV18
D: .
J: TRBJ2-5

DNA: TGTGCCAGTAGTGGTCTTTACGAGCAGTACTTC
CDR3: CASSGLYEQYF
size: .
V: TRBV19
D: .
J: TRBJ2-7

DNA: TGCAGTGTGGGGGTTTTGGAAAAACTGTTTTTT
CDR3: CSVGVLEKLFF
size: .
V: TRBV20-1
D: .
J: TRBJ1-4

DNA: TGTGCCAGCAGCTTACGGCCAGGGGGCACCGGGGAGCTGTTTTTT
CDR3: CASSLRPGGTGELFF
size: .
V: TRBV13
D: TRBD1
J: TRBJ2-2

DNA: TGCAGCGTTGTGTGGATAGAGACCCAGTACTTC
CDR3: CSVVWIETQYF
size: few
V: TRBV29-1
D: .
J: TRBJ2-5

DNA: TGTGCCAGCAGTTTAGTAGGTGGCAGGGGGACCGGGGAGCTGTTTTTT
CDR3: CASSLVGGRGTGELFF
size: .
V: TRBV28
D: TRBD1
J: TRBJ2-2

DNA: TGTGCCTGGAGTGCAGGACTAGCGGGAGGAGATACGCAGTATTTT
CDR3: CAWSAGLAGGDTQYF
size: once
V: TRBV30
D: TRBD2
J: TRBJ2-3

DNA: TGCGCCAGCAGTGAACCCGCTCGAGTCGAGACAGATACGCAGTATTTT
CDR3: CASSEPARVETDTQYF
size: .
V: TRBV10-2
D: .
J: TRBJ2-3

DNA: TGCGCCAGCAGAGGTAGCGGGAGGGCCTTTGCAGATACGCAGTATTTT
CDR3: CASRGSGRAFADTQYF
size: .
V: TRBV5-1
D: TRBD2
J: TRBJ2-3

DNA: TGTGCCAGCAGCTTGAAGGCCCCGATGCCCTACGAGCAGTACTTC
CDR3: CASSLKAPMPYEQYF
size: .
V: TRBV11-2
D: .
J: TRBJ2-7

DNA: TGTGCCAGCGGACCTTACGAGCAGTACTTC
CDR3: CASGPYEQYF
size: .
V: TRBV2
D: .
J: TRBJ2-7

DNA: TGCGCCAGCAGCTTGGGTGGCCAAGAGACCCAGTACTTC
CDR3: CASSLGGQETQYF
size: once
V: TRBV5-1
D: .
J: TRBJ2-5

DNA: TGTGCCAGTAGTCCCCGGACGGTTAACTATGGCTACACCTTC
CDR3: CASSPRTVNYGYTF
size: .
V: TRBV19
D: .
J: TRBJ1-2

DNA: TGTGCCAGCAGCCCTCACCGAGACAGGAATCAGCCCCAGCATTTT
CDR3: CASSPHRDRNQPQHF
size: .
V: TRBV28
D: .
J: TRBJ1-5

DNA: TGTGCCAGCAGCTTTGGGGGCGGCTACACCTTC
CDR3: CASSFGGGYTF
size: .
V: TRBV5-6
D: .
J: TRBJ1-2

DNA: TGTGCCAGTAGTATTTCCACAGGGTGGAACACTGAAGCTTTCTTT
CDR3: CASSISTGWNTEAFF
size: .
V: TRBV19
D: .
J: TRBJ1-1

DNA: TGCGCCAGCAGCTTGGGAACGGCGAACACTGAAGCTTTCTTT
CDR3: CASSLGTANTEAFF
size: .
V: TRBV5-1
D: .
J: TRBJ1-1

DNA: TGTGCCAGCAGAGCCCAAGAGTTCTCCTATGGCTACACCTTC
CDR3: CASRAQEFSYGYTF
size: .
V: TRBV25-1
D: .
J: TRBJ1-2

DNA: TGTGCCAGCAGTGGGACAGGGCTGAACACCGGGGAGCTGTTTTTT
CDR3: CASSGTGLNTGELFF
size: .
V: TRBV2
D: TRBD1
J: TRBJ2-2

DNA: TGTGCCAGCAGGGAGGACAGTCGAGAAAAACTGTTTTTT
CDR3: CASREDSREKLFF
size: .
V: TRBV5-4
D: .
J: TRBJ1-4

DNA: TGCAGCGTTGACAGTTACAATGAGCAGTTCTTC
CDR3: CSVDSYNEQFF
size: .
V: TRBV29-1
D: .
J: TRBJ2-1

DNA: TGTGCCAGTAGTATGGCAGGGGTCAACTATGGCTACACCTTC
CDR3: CASSMAGVNYGYTF
size: .
V: TRBV19
D: .
J: TRBJ1-2

DNA: TGTGCCAGCAGTGAATACAGGACAGGGGACGAGCAGTACTTC
CDR3: CASSEYRTGDEQYF
size: .
V: TRBV25-1
D: TRBD1
J: TRBJ2-7

DNA: TGCAGCGTTGAAGATCCTGGGGGGAACACTGAAGCTTTCTTT
CDR3: CSVEDPGGNTEAFF
size: .
V: TRBV29-1
D: .
J: TRBJ1-1

DNA: TGTGCCAGCAGCCTAGGCCCAGAAAAACCCGAGCAGTTCTTC
CDR3: CASSLGPEKPEQFF
size: .
V: TRBV9
D: .
J: TRBJ2-1

DNA: TGTGCCAGCACTACGGAACATGAGCAGTTCTTC
CDR3: CASTTEHEQFF
size: .
V: TRBV28
D: .
J: TRBJ2-1

DNA: TGTGCCAGCAGCTTAGGAAGGCGAGGGAACAGGGAGCAGTTCTTC
CDR3: CASSLGRRGNREQFF
size: .
V: TRBV5-4
D: .
J: TRBJ2-1

DNA: TGTGCCAGCAGTTACGGGGCGTCCTACGAGCAGTACTTC
CDR3: CASSYGASYEQYF
size: once
V: TRBV6-5
D: .
J: TRBJ2-7

DNA: TGTGCCAGCAGTGAATATAAAGGGGGCGGGGAGACCCAGTACTTC
CDR3: CASSEYKGGGETQYF
size: few
V: TRBV25-1
D: TRBD1
J: TRBJ2-5

DNA: TGTGCCAGCAGTTTACCCCCAGGGCCCTACGAGCAGTACTTC
CDR3: CASSLPPGPYEQYF
size: .
V: TRBV28
D: .
J: TRBJ2-7

DNA: TGCGCCAGCAGCCAAGCCCCGGGGGTCTCGGGCACCGGGGAGCTGTTTTTT
CDR3: CASSQAPGVSGTGELFF
size: .
V: TRBV4-1
D: .
J: TRBJ2-2

DNA: TGTGCCAGCTCATTAAAGGAAAACACTGAAGCTTTCTTT
CDR3: CASSLKENTEAFF
size: .
V: TRBV18
D: .
J: TRBJ1-1

DNA: TGTGCCAGCAGCCAGTGGGGGGCCAGAACTGAAGCTTTCTTT
CDR3: CASSQWGARTEAFF
size: .
V: TRBV14
D: .
J: TRBJ1-1

DNA: TGCGCCAGCAGCTTGGAGGCGGGGGTGGACACTGAAGCTTTCTTT
CDR3: CASSLEAGVDTEAFF
size: once
V: TRBV5-1
D: .
J: TRBJ1-1

DNA: TGTGCCAGCAGCCGCCCTACGGGACAGGGGGGGCAAGAGACCCAGTACTTC
CDR3: CASSRPTGQGGQETQYF
size: .
V: TRBV11-1
D: TRBD1
J: TRBJ2-5

DNA: TGTGCCAGTAGTTCTCCAGCAGCGACTGGGGCCAACGTCCTGACTTTC
CDR3: CASSSPAATGANVLTF
size: .
V: TRBV19
D: .
J: TRBJ2-6

DNA: TGTGCCAGCAGCTTAGTAAACTCCTACGAGCAGTACTTC
CDR3: CASSLVNSYEQYF
size: .
V: TRBV11-3
D: .
J: TRBJ2-7

DNA: TGTGCCAGCAGTTACCCGGGACAGGCTTATGGCTACACCTTC
CDR3: CASSYPGQAYGYTF
size: once
V: TRBV4-2
D: TRBD1
J: TRBJ1-2

DNA: TGTGCCAGCAGCTTAGCGGGAGGGTACGAGCAGTACTTC
CDR3: CASSLAGGYEQYF
size: .
V: TRBV7-6
D: TRBD2
J: TRBJ2-7

DNA: TGCAGCGTTGAAGGGCAGGGAATTTGGGATGAGCAGTTCTTC
CDR3: CSVEGQGIWDEQFF
size: .
V: TRBV29-1
D: .
J: TRBJ2-1

DNA: TGCGCCAGCAGCCCCGGGCAGCCTGATTGGACCCAGTACTTC
CDR3: CASSPGQPDWTQYF
size: once
V: TRBV5-1
D: .
J: TRBJ2-5

DNA: TGTGCCAGCAGCTTGGACAGGGGGCCTGGCTACACCTTC
CDR3: CASSLDRGPGYTF
size: .
V: TRBV5-5
D: TRBD1
J: TRBJ1-2

DNA: TGTGCCAGCAGCGTTGGGGCACTTAGCAGGGACACTGAAGCTTTCTTT
CDR3: CASSVGALSRDTEAFF
size: .
V: TRBV9
D: .
J: TRBJ1-1

DNA: TGTGCCAGCGAACCCGCCGGGACAGGGAACCACGAGCAGTACTTC
CDR3: CASEPAGTGNHEQYF
size: .
V: TRBV19
D: TRBD1
J: TRBJ2-7

DNA: TGCGCCAGCAGTGAGCCTACTAGCGGGGGGCCCTCCGAGCAGTACTTC
CDR3: CASSEPTSGGPSEQYF
size: .
V: TRBV10-2
D: TRBD2
J: TRBJ2-7

DNA: TGTGCCAGCAGCGCCGACTCAAGGAACACCATATATTTT
CDR3: CASSADSRNTIYF
size: .
V: TRBV11-3
D: .
J: TRBJ1-3

DNA: TGTGCCAGCTCACCCCGGGCTACAGGGGTGAACACTGAAGCTTTCTTT
CDR3: CASSPRATGVNTEAFF
size: .
V: TRBV18
D: TRBD1
J: TRBJ1-1

DNA: TGTGCCTGGAGAGGCGACAGGGGTGAAGCTTTCTTT
CDR3: CAWRGDRGEAFF
size: few
V: TRBV30
D: TRBD1
J: TRBJ1-1

DNA: TGTGCCAGCAGCTTGGCCAACCGGGACAGGGTTAGTCGTAGCTATGGCTACACCTTC
CDR3: CASSLANRDRVSRSYGYTF
size: .
V: TRBV5-6
D: TRBD1
J: TRBJ1-2

DNA: TGTGCCAGCAGCCCCTCAGCCGGAAACACCATATATTTT
CDR3: CASSPSAGNTIYF
size: .
V: TRBV7-3
D: .
J: TRBJ1-3

DNA: TGTGCCAGCAGCACCTCTCCGGACTCCGTGGAGGAGACCCAGTACTTC
CDR3: CASSTSPDSVEETQYF
size: .
V: TRBV5-4
D: .
J: TRBJ2-5

DNA: TGTGCCAGTAGTATGATAGGGACTATGGTTGATGAGCAGTTCTTC
CDR3: CASSMIGTMVDEQFF
size: .
V: TRBV19
D: TRBD2
J: TRBJ2-1

DNA: TGTGCCAGCAGTTACATACAGACTGAAGCTTTCTTT
CDR3: CASSYIQTEAFF
size: .
V: TRBV6-6
D: .
J: TRBJ1-1

DNA: TGTGCCTGGACTGTCGGAGGGAACTATGGCTACACCTTC
CDR3: CAWTVGGNYGYTF
size: .
V: TRBV30
D: .
J: TRBJ1-2

DNA: TGTGCCTGGAGCTTCCACTCTGCGGGAAACACCATATATTTT
CDR3: CAWSFHSAGNTIYF
size: .
V: TRBV30
D: .
J: TRBJ1-3